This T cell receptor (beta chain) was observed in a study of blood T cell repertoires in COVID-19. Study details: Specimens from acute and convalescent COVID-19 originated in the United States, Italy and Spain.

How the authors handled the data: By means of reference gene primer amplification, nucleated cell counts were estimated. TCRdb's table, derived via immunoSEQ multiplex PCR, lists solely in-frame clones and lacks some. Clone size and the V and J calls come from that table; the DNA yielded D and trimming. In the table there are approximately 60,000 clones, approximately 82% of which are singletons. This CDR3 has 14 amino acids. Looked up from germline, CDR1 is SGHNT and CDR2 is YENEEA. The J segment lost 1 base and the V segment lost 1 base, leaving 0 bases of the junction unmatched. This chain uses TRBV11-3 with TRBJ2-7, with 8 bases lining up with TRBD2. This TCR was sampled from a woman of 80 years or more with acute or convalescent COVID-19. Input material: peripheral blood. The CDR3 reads CASSLAGGSYEQYF. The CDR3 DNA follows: TGTGCCAGCAGCTTAGCGGGAGGGTCCTACGAGCAGTACTTC. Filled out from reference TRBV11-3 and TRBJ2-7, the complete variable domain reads EAGVVQSPRYKIIEKKQPVAFWCNPISGHNTLYWYLQNLGQGPELLIRYENEEAVDDSQLPKDRFSAERLKGVDSTLKIQPAELGDSAVYLCASSLAGGSYEQYFGPGTRLTVT.